The 10 T cell receptor beta chains in this list originate from one sample, sequenced in a study of blood T cells in healthy people across ages. Primed by a sample-barcoded 5' primer and a J-beta primer mix, a second PCR proceeded for roughly 7 to 11 cycles. TCRdb analysed the 5' RACE reads with MiXCR anew, one entry per CDR3 protein. This table has 900,000 to 950,000 distinct CDR3 sequences, just under 30% appearing once. This sample also appeared in a second study, on T cells of mothers and their children.

The sample was blood. The receptors here all came from a woman in her 40s in good health.

Only a few counts were recorded for this clonotype. The V and J genes are TRBV5-1 and TRBJ2-6; 8 positions match TRBD1. J lost 0 bases, V lost 3 bases, and 8 bases had no gene match. The CDR3 extends over 18 amino acids. The germline V gene encodes CDR1 SGHRS and CDR2 YFSETQ. DNA of the CDR3: TGCGCCAGCAGCTCGGTGACAGGGGCTCTCTCTGGGGCCAACGTCCTGACTTTC. As protein: CASSSVTGALSGANVLTF.

This clonotype was seen ten or more times. The chain joins TRBV29-1 to TRBJ2-7, with D possibly TRBD2 on 5 matching bases. The germline V gene has CDR1 SQVTM and CDR2 ANQGSEA. The CDR3 is made up of 15 amino acids. V was clipped by 0 bases and J by 7 bases, with 19 bases between them. The CDR3, as DNA: TGCAGCGTTGAAGAGGCGACGGACTCGCGGCTGGAGCAGTACTTC. It yields the protein CSVEEATDSRLEQYF.

The V call is TRBV27, the J call TRBJ1-2; 7 bases are shared with TRBD1. J was trimmed by 1 base and V by 5 bases; bases with no gene match: 10. CDR3 length: 16 amino acids. Per the germline V gene, CDR1 is MNHEY and CDR2 is SMNVEV (reference sequence). The CDR3 bases are TGTGCCAGCAGTGGAATGGGGACAGCCGGTAACTATGGCTACACCTTC. Translation: CASSGMGTAGNYGYTF.

The sample holds a few counts of this clonotype. CDR3 residues: CSAREDRVSPLHF. Here the CDR3 DNA reads TGCAGTGCTAGAGAGGACAGGGTTTCACCCCTCCACTTT. This chain links TRBV20-1 with TRBJ1-6, with 8 bases fitting TRBD1. The CDR3 runs to 13 residues. J lost 9 bases, V lost 0 bases, and 1 base had no gene match. Germline lookup yields CDR1 DFQATT and CDR2 SNEGSKA (reference sequence).

This clonotype was counted ten times or more. At one end the junction does not follow the germline gene, possibly because of a read error. The chain employs TRBV6-6 and TRBJ1-2, with TRBD1 identical over 9 bases. CDR1 and CDR2 from the germline V gene are MNHNY and SVGAGI (reference sequence). This CDR3 contains 14 residues. The CDR3 sequence is CASSYGQGNYSYTF. The CDR3 DNA follows: TGTGCCAGCAGTTACGGACAGGGGAACTATAGCTACACCTTC.

The chain has TRBV5-1 and TRBJ2-1; 12 bases line up with TRBD1. CDR3 size: 19 residues. Trimming at V came to 7 bases and at J to 0 bases, leaving 14 bases not matched to a gene. CDR1 and CDR2 (germline): SGHRS, YFSETQ. CDR3 sequence: CASSSTGTGGSGSYNEQFF. CDR3 nucleotide sequence: TGCGCCAGCTCGTCTACCGGGACAGGGGGCTCCGGCTCCTACAATGAGCAGTTCTTC.

In nucleotides, the CDR3 is TGCAGTGCTGGCCGGGACAGGGGAACAAATCAGCCCCAGCATTTT. This encodes CSAGRDRGTNQPQHF. The chain joins TRBV20-1 to TRBJ1-5; 10 positions agree with TRBD1. The CDR3 is made up of 15 amino acids. CDR1 is DFQATT and CDR2 is SNEGSKA in the germline V gene (reference sequence). V lost 5 bases and J lost 4; bases outside the gene matches: 8.

In its sample, this clonotype was seen many times. The genes are TRBV7-2 and TRBJ1-1; 7 nucleotides agree with TRBD1. This CDR3 contains 15 residues. CDR1 is SGHTA and CDR2 is FQGNSA in the germline V gene. Unmatched junction bases numbered 4, after V lost 1 base and J lost 2 bases. CDR3 nucleotide sequence: TGTGCCAGCAGCTTAGTAGGGGGCCGCAACACTGAAGCTTTCTTT. Its translation: CASSLVGGRNTEAFF.

In regard to this clonotype: A much larger clone differs by one base, so this may be a read error. The V gene is TRBV12-3 or TRBV12-4, the J gene TRBJ2-7, with 11 bases aligning to TRBD1. The DNA matches TRBJ2-5 better at its end, which makes the J call doubtful. CDR3 length: 16 residues. The CDR3 DNA sequence: TGTGCCAGCAGTCTTGGGACAGGGGGGAAATGGGGGACCCAGTACTTC. Translating gives CASSLGTGGKWGTQYF.

This clonotype came up many times. The chain recombines TRBV2 with TRBJ2-7, with 8 bases identical to TRBD1. The CDR3 loop spans 14 amino acids. V was clipped by 6 bases and J by 5 bases; unmatched bases: 9. CDR1 and CDR2 from the germline V gene are SNHLY and FYNNEI. This CDR3 reads CASRRQGNIHEQYF. The CDR3 nucleotides read TGTGCCAGCAGGAGACAGGGGAATATCCACGAGCAGTACTTC.